This T cell receptor beta chain was identified during a study of blood T cell repertoires in COVID-19. Using immunoSEQ multiplex PCR, the repertoire was profiled, and TCRdb retains in-frame clones only, with some absent. The sample yields approximately 290,000 clones, roughly 80% seen once. Seattle patient enrollment occurred during active infection, with longitudinal follow-up thereafter. The V end lost 4 bases, the J end lost 0 bases, and 24 bases lay between the germline ends. The CDR3 covers 18 residues. The V gene's germline CDR1 is GTSNPN and CDR2 SVGIG (reference sequence). This receptor was taken from a person aged 70 to 85 with COVID-19, enrolled during active disease. This chain connects TRBV30 to TRBJ1-1; weak D call: TRBD1 (6 bases). The sequencing sample was made of peripheral blood. The CDR3 DNA sequence: TGTGCCTGGACGAAACACCGACAGGACCGTGTACTGAACACTGAAGCTTTCTTT. It is translated as CAWTKHRQDRVLNTEAFF.